The text below deals with one T cell receptor (beta chain). This clone's antigen is unknown. The sample holds no much larger clone one base away, and base qualities are not on file. From the cysteine through the phenylalanine, the CDR3 covers 15 amino acids. The CDR3 DNA has 45 bases and is translated from base 1. V is reduced by 5 bases and J by 0 bases, leaving a spacing of 12 bases between them. The CDR1 and CDR2 encoded by the germline V gene are MNHEY and SVGAGI. TCR beta repertoires were profiled from peripheral blood of under 15 young patients with multiple sclerosis to demonstrate the VDJtools post-analysis software. Multiple sclerosis patients were children and adolescents aged roughly 6 to 17 years. Libraries were prepared through PCR. Sequenced on an Illumina HiSeq 2500. Unique molecular identifiers were incorporated into TCR beta cDNA libraries to reduce PCR and sequencing biases. Around 500,000 cDNA molecules were obtained for every 1 to 10 million input T cells, so each molecule roughly corresponded to one T cell. The patient libraries were prepared and sequenced with the same protocol used for the earlier healthy control dataset. Within a given batch, samples were prepared together, multiplexed and sequenced on the same HiSeq lane. On the authors' methods: MIGEC was used to process the raw barcoded reads, and molecular identifier groups with only a single read were discarded before consensus assembly and CDR3 extraction. Clonotype tables were post-analysed with VDJtools, and diversity was normalized by down-sampling all datasets to the smallest sample size. In repertoire overlap clustering, CDR3 amino acid sequences, but not nucleotide sequences, were matched to correct batch-related cross-sample contamination. The public reads were quality trimmed at Q25 with fastp and then assembled into clones with MiXCR by TCRdb, keeping productive beta chains. Here each entry gathers all rows of one CDR3 protein and keeps the most common genes and DNA. The V and J calls reflect TCRdb's pipeline rather than the authors' work. Here the sample has fewer than 700,000 distinct CDR3 sequences; 40% to 50% occur a single time. About 1.8% of the sample is held by the ten biggest clonotypes.

The data were taken from a study of post-analysis software for immune sequencing data (dated by TCRdb to 2014 to 2015). Regarding the research as a whole: The recorded disease courses included relapsing-remitting, secondary progressive and progressive-relapsing multiple sclerosis, and some patients had no subtype annotation. A subset of samples was prepared in parallel using single-end sample barcoding, then pooled and co-amplified after Illumina adapter ligation. Patient repertoires were compared against 11 previously published healthy control repertoires from donors aged about 6 to 25 years. Study-wide conclusions, independent of this receptor: Direct clustering with F measure showed strong co-clustering of samples prepared in the same batch, prompting a batch-effect correction. Four to six TRBV segments, including TRBV5-6, TRBV5-1 and TRBV20-1, were significantly more frequent in patients than controls. The control group was slightly older than the multiple sclerosis patient group. Multiple sclerosis patients had significantly lower normalized Chao1 diversity than controls, a result that suggests substantial peripheral T-cell clonal expansion.

The rearranged segments are TRBV6-5 and TRBJ2-3; the D gene is perhaps TRBD2, from 5 matching bases. The sequenced sample consisted of blood. The clonotype comes from a girl between 10 and 17 years old with multiple sclerosis. The CDR3 protein sequence reads: CASSTRRVSTDTQYF. The nucleotide sequence reads TGTGCCAGCAGTACCCGGCGGGTCAGCACAGATACGCAGTATTTT.